These T cell receptor beta chains were read from a single sample in a study of response to subunit inactivated influenza vaccine. TCRdb re-derived calls from the RT-PCR reads in MiXCR, one entry per CDR3 protein. Of about 480,000 distinct CDR3 sequences detected, about 25% appear once; the ten largest clones hold 1.9%. This specimen was CD4+ T cells sorted from PBMCs, taken 5 days after vaccination. These receptor sequences come from a man between 45 and 60 years old who received an inactivated influenza vaccine. Each CDR3 is given with its conserved first and last residue. The D gene is left open where the match is weak. Clone size appears in some rows only: once, few, many, or a class for an expanded clone.

clone_size j_call v_call d_call cdr3_nt cdr3_aa
few TRBJ2-7 TRBV20-1 TRBD1 TGCGGGGGACAGGGAATATCCTACGAGCAGTACTTC CGGQGISYEQYF
few TRBJ2-4 TRBV5-6 . TGTGCCAGCAGCCTCCTCACTAGGACCCCCCCCATTCAGTACTTC CASSLLTRTPPIQYF
many TRBJ2-2 TRBV5-1 . TGCGCCAGCAGCCTCGATCCCCACGGGGAGCTGTTTTTT CASSLDPHGELFF
many TRBJ2-7 TRBV7-2 . TGTGCCAGCAGCCGCGACCCTGGCTACGAGCAGTACTTC CASSRDPGYEQYF
few TRBJ1-1 TRBV29-1 TRBD1 TGCAGCGTTGTGGGACAGAAGAACACTGAAGCTTTCTTT CSVVGQKNTEAFF
. TRBJ2-6 TRBV11-2 TRBD1 TGTGCCAGCAGTGCACAGGGGGCCCCCTCTGGGGCCAACGTCCTGACTTTC CASSAQGAPSGANVLTF
few TRBJ2-7 TRBV28 . TGTGCCAGCAGTTTGTCCACCGGCCAGGGGACCTACGAGCAGTACTTC CASSLSTGQGTYEQYF
. TRBJ2-3 TRBV10-1 TRBD2 TGCGCCAGCAGTTCTAGCGGGGGGTTCCTTTATTTT CASSSSGGFLYF
. TRBJ1-1 TRBV7-9 TRBD1 TGTGCCAGCGGATTACAGACAGGGGGGACTGAAGCTTTCTTT CASGLQTGGTEAFF
. TRBJ2-7 TRBV2 . TGTGCCAGCAAGCCAGGACAGCCCTACGAGCAGTACTTC CASKPGQPYEQYF
few TRBJ2-5 TRBV11-2 TRBD2 TGTGCCAGCAGCTCCCACGGGGTGCGGGAGGTAAACCAAGAGACCCAGTACTTC CASSSHGVREVNQETQYF
few TRBJ2-4 TRBV28 TRBD1 TGTGCCAGCAGTTTAATTGACAGGGGCCGATCTCAGGCCAAAAACATTCAGTACTTC CASSLIDRGRSQAKNIQYF
. TRBJ2-1 TRBV12-3/TRBV12-4 . TGTGCCAGCAGCCCGACTAGGACAAAAGAGCAGTTCTTC CASSPTRTKEQFF
few TRBJ2-7 TRBV7-8 TRBD1 TGTGCCAGCAGCAAGACAGGGGGCGTTGGATCCTACGAGCAGTACTTC CASSKTGGVGSYEQYF
few TRBJ2-2 TRBV5-1 . TGCGCCAGCAGCTTGGCCGGGGGTAAAACCGGGGAGCTGTTTTTT CASSLAGGKTGELFF
few TRBJ1-3 TRBV6-1 TRBD1 TGTGCCAGCAGACGGACAGGGCCTCTCGCTGGAAACACCATATATTTT CASRRTGPLAGNTIYF
few TRBJ2-1 TRBV14 TRBD2 TGTGCCAGCAGCCAAGATTTGCCCGGGAGGGCCAGGGATGAGCAGTTCTTC CASSQDLPGRARDEQFF
. TRBJ2-1 TRBV7-2 . TGTGCCAGCAGCCACAAAGGGGGACGGCCAAAAGGTAATGAGCAGTTCTTC CASSHKGGRPKGNEQFF
. TRBJ1-3 TRBV3-1 . TGTGCCACCGGGCTTTCTGGAAACACCATATATTTT CATGLSGNTIYF
once TRBJ2-7 TRBV7-8 . TGTGCCAGCAGCTTGTTGGGCTCGAGCTCCTACGAGCAGTACTTC CASSLLGSSSYEQYF
few TRBJ2-5 TRBV20-1 . TGCAGTGCTAGTTCGCGGAAAGAGACCCAGTACTTC CSASSRKETQYF
. TRBJ2-5 TRBV6-5 . TGTGCCAGCAGTTACTCCGCGGGGCCGGGAGAGACCCAGTACTTC CASSYSAGPGETQYF
. TRBJ2-1 TRBV5-1 TRBD1 TGCGCCAGCAGCTTGGAGGGACAGGGCGGCAATGAGCAGTTCTTC CASSLEGQGGNEQFF
few TRBJ2-2 TRBV24-1 TRBD2 TGTGCCACCAGTGATGGGGCTAGCGGAACGAACACCGGGGAGCTGTTTTTT CATSDGASGTNTGELFF
few TRBJ2-1 TRBV29-1 . TGCAGCGCCTACAATGGACAGAACAATGAGCAGTTCTTC CSAYNGQNNEQFF
few TRBJ1-4 TRBV4-3 . TGCGCCAGCAGCCAAACAAAGGGAAGGAATGAAAAACTGTTTTTT CASSQTKGRNEKLFF
. TRBJ2-2 TRBV18 . TGTGCCAGCTCACCAAACCCCGGGGTGAACACCGGGGAGCTGTTTTTT CASSPNPGVNTGELFF
few TRBJ1-6 TRBV12-3/TRBV12-4 . TGTGCCAGCAGTCCCACGACTGTTTCACCCCTCCACTTT CASSPTTVSPLHF
. TRBJ1-5 TRBV28 TRBD1 TGTGCCAGCAGCTCAGACAGGGCCGCGCCAAGTCAGCCCCAGCATTTT CASSSDRAAPSQPQHF
. TRBJ2-7 TRBV20-1 . TGCAGTGCTTCCCAGGGCGGCTACGAGCAGTACTTC CSASQGGYEQYF
. TRBJ2-5 TRBV3-1 TRBD2 TGTGCCAGCGGGGGACTAGCGGGACAGACCCAGTACTTC CASGGLAGQTQYF
few TRBJ2-7 TRBV12-3/TRBV12-4 TRBD1 TGTGCCAGCAGTTTAGCCCCTCCGGGACAGACCTACGAGCAGTACTTC CASSLAPPGQTYEQYF
. TRBJ2-6 TRBV11-2 . TGTGCCAGCAGTCTACCCCGGCGGGGATCAGGGGCCAACGTCCTGACTTTC CASSLPRRGSGANVLTF
few TRBJ2-6 TRBV9 . TGTGCCAGCAGCCCAGGGGGACTTCTTTCTGGGGCCAACGTCCTGACTTTC CASSPGGLLSGANVLTF
. TRBJ1-2 TRBV5-1 . TGCGCCAGCAGCTTGGAACCCAACGCAAGACGGAGAGATGGCTACACCTTC CASSLEPNARRRDGYTF
. TRBJ2-1 TRBV7-2 TRBD2 TGTGCCAGCAGCACGCCCGAGCGGGGGGGGTCCTACAATGAGCAGTTCTTC CASSTPERGGSYNEQFF
few TRBJ1-1 TRBV12-3/TRBV12-4 . TGTGCCAGCAGTTTAATGGGGTTCACTGAAGCTTTCTTT CASSLMGFTEAFF